This paragraph covers one T cell receptor beta chain sequence. The target of this receptor is not known. No clone much larger than this one lies a single base away; base qualities are absent. From cysteine to phenylalanine, the CDR3 is 19 amino acids long. Just CDR3 DNA is preserved here, 57 bases in frame from base 1. Via the germline V gene, CDR1 is SNHLY and CDR2 FYNNEI. Trimmed from V: 1 base; trimmed from J: 2 bases; junction bases lacking a gene match: 12. The sample is drawn from a study of blood T cell repertoires in COVID-19 (dated by TCRdb to 2018 to 2021). As for the study more broadly: Collaborator samples came from the United States, Italy and Spain and covered acute and convalescent phases of COVID-19. The prospective study material was composed of cDNA or gDNA derived from T cells, B-cell-depleted T cells, or PBMCs. The dataset comprised deeply sampled blood TCRbeta repertoires from subjects exposed to, actively infected with, or recovered from COVID-19. The repertoires were released in a freely available public database meant as a resource for research on the immune response to SARS-CoV-2. Samples came from the ongoing ImmuneRACE study (first 160 participants) plus 1,254 subjects from 6 global collaborators. The sample metadata nearly always contained a de-identified subject ID, COVID-19 status, age in years and sex. Where HLA class I and class II types were available, the types were taken from metadata supplied by the sample provider, not from assay-based typing. The research as a whole found: How much clinical and demographic metadata was included differed by source and by participant, and the metadata was provided uncurated.

TCRbeta CDR3 regions were amplified from genomic DNA using the immunoSEQ Assay, a bias-controlled multiplex PCR. The source study handled its data this way. Nucleated cell counts per sample were estimated from amplification of reference gene primers within the assay. To quantify the absolute abundance of each unique TCRbeta CDR3 rearrangement, sequence reads were collapsed and filtered. Productive Simpson clonality was computed per sample as the square root of Simpson's diversity index over productive rearrangements. TCRdb took over this immuneACCESS table, retaining in-frame rearrangements with V and J assigned. Such tables are incomplete; in checked studies, under half of the missing clones stem from an unresolved V gene, and the remainder is unexplained. V and J calls plus clone size are reproduced from that table; the DNA served to infer D and trimming. This sample holds around 450,000 clones; around 90% were observed only once. Of the sample, 0.6% is held by the ten largest clones.

Participants in the prospective study were aged 18 to 89 years, lived in about two dozen United States geographic areas, and enrolled through a virtual design. In the prospective study, participants were assigned to cohorts based on the clinical history participants reported in a screening survey and a study questionnaire. Recovered participants in ImmuneRACE Cohort 3 were defined as having two consecutive negative NP/OP PCR tests, clearance from a healthcare professional, or resolution of symptoms. In the prospective study, whole blood, serum and a nasopharyngeal or oropharyngeal swab were collected from each participant by mobile phlebotomists. Prospective study participants could optionally give additional blood draws and questionnaires over an approximately 2-month period. Prospective study blood samples were shipped either frozen or at room temperature before DNA extraction.

The specimen sequenced was PBMCs or T cells enriched from blood (not recorded which). The sequence links TRBV2 to TRBJ2-2, with 8 junctional bases fitting TRBD1. This receptor was taken from a young man who had recovered from COVID-19. Read as DNA, the sequence is TGTGCCAGCAGTGAAGTCCACAGGGGGATTACCGCAAACACCGGGGAGCTGTTTTTT. Its translation is CASSEVHRGITANTGELFF.